The source of this TCR beta chain is a study of blood T cell repertoires in COVID-19. The study counted Cohort 3 donors as recovered given two negative PCRs, clearance, or symptom resolution. Assay used: immunoSEQ multiplex PCR; TCRdb lists only in-frame clones, some missing. This sample has a few hundred thousand clones, with roughly 90% found just once. Material: PBMCs or T cells enriched from blood (not recorded which). This clonotype originated in a woman younger than 45 who had recovered from COVID-19.

The CDR3 DNA is TGTGCCAGTAGTCCTGGGTCAGGATTAGAAGCTTTCTTT. Translating gives CASSPGSGLEAFF. The rearrangement joins TRBV19 to TRBJ1-1, with unresolved D. Germline CDR1 LNHDA, CDR2 SQIVND (reference sequence). The V end was cut by 5 bases, the J end by 8 bases, with 15 bases between. CDR3 length: 13 residues. Full variable domain (missing parts from reference TRBV19 and TRBJ1-1): DGGITQSPKYLFRKEGQNVTLSCEQNLNHDAMYWYRQDPGQGLRLIYYSQIVNDFQKGDIAEGYSVSREKKESFPLTVTSAQKNPTAFYLCASSPGSGLEAFFGQGTRLTVV.